The 10 T cell receptor beta chains in this list originate from one sample, sequenced in a study of T cell responses to AZD1222 COVID-19 vaccine. Sequencing used immunoSEQ multiplex PCR; TCRdb keeps in-frame clones, though not all of them. The sample holds about 100,000 clones, about 90% seen once. Sequenced here: peripheral blood, sampled on day 0 of AZD1222 vaccination. The receptor source for this set is an adult in good health.

CDR3 in amino acids: CASSFIGGDTEAFF. The CDR3 DNA is TGTGCCAGCAGCTTCATCGGGGGAGACACTGAAGCTTTCTTT. The chain is built from TRBV7-9 and TRBJ1-1, with D perhaps TRBD1 (5 bases). V shed 3 bases and J shed 3 bases, with 11 bases lying between them. The CDR3 is made up of 14 amino acids. Germline loops: CDR1 SEHNR, CDR2 FQNEAQ (reference sequence).

The rearrangement joins TRBV19 to TRBJ2-5; 9 nucleotides line up with TRBD2. Germline V gene sequence: CDR1 LNHDA, CDR2 SQIVND (reference sequence). There are 15 residues in the CDR3. The trim removed 5 bases at V and 2 bases at J, leaving 6 bases unmatched. The CDR3 here is CASSLASGEQETQYF. The CDR3 region has the DNA TGTGCCAGTAGTTTGGCTAGCGGGGAACAAGAGACCCAGTACTTC.

The chain links TRBV2 to TRBJ1-3; 7 bases match TRBD1. The germline V gene encodes CDR1 SNHLY and CDR2 FYNNEI. The trim removed 2 bases at V and 4 bases at J, leaving 8 bases unmatched. The CDR3 runs to 16 residues. The CDR3 nucleotides are TGTGCCAGCAGTGAAAGGGGGCGAGGGGCCGGAAACACCATATATTTT. It yields the protein CASSERGRGAGNTIYF.

V is TRBV7-9 and J is TRBJ1-2, with unresolved D. CDR3 size: 12 residues. Trimming took 1 base from V and 8 from J, leaving 8 bases between them. Germline V lookup: CDR1 SEHNR, CDR2 FQNEAQ (reference sequence). The CDR3 nucleotides are TGTGCCAGCAGCTTAGTTCGGAGAGGCTACACCTTC. Residues: CASSLVRRGYTF.

This clone was counted once. CDR3 sequence: CASESSPKNIQYF. CDR3 DNA: TGTGCCAGCGAATCGTCCCCCAAAAACATTCAGTACTTC. The rearrangement joins TRBV13 to TRBJ2-4; D remains ambiguous. Germline CDR1 and CDR2: PRHDT and FYEKMQ (reference sequence). The CDR3 spans 13 residues. V gave up 8 bases and J gave up 2 bases, with 10 bases separating them.

The V call is TRBV7-2, the J call TRBJ1-1, with no clear D. The CDR3 spans 15 residues. V shed 1 base and J shed 7 bases, with 16 bases lying between them. CDR1 SGHTA and CDR2 FQGNSA come from the germline V gene. CDR3 region: CASSLVNGGKREAFF. As DNA, the CDR3 is TGTGCCAGCAGCTTAGTGAACGGAGGGAAACGTGAAGCTTTCTTT.

This sequence joins TRBV7-2 and TRBJ2-7; 9 positions match TRBD2. CDR1 is SGHTA, CDR2 FQGNSA, per germline. This CDR3 has 15 residues. The junction had 8 bases not matched to a gene; V was cut back by 6 bases and J by 2 bases. DNA for the CDR3: TGTGCCAGCAGTCAAGCGGCTAGCGGGGCCTACGAGCAGTACTTC. Its translation: CASSQAASGAYEQYF.

The chain combines TRBV5-1 with TRBJ2-3; 10 bases match TRBD2. The CDR3 length is 17 residues. J lost 1 base, V lost 4 bases, and 9 bases had no gene match. Per germline, CDR1 SGHRS and CDR2 YFSETQ. CDR3 sequence: CASSHAITSGGTDTQYF. CDR3 nucleotides: TGCGCCAGCAGCCACGCTATTACTAGCGGGGGCACAGATACGCAGTATTTT.

The chain recombines TRBV27 with TRBJ2-1; 16 bases agree with TRBD2. J gave up 1 base and V 4 bases, and 4 bases lay outside the gene matches. Germline CDR1 is MNHEY and CDR2 is SMNVEV (reference sequence). The CDR3 totals 18 residues. The CDR3 DNA follows: TGTGCCAGCAGTTGGGGACTAGCGGGGGGGATTTCCTACAATGAGCAGTTCTTC. Its translation is CASSWGLAGGISYNEQFF.

This clone was seen just once. The chain recombines TRBV7-9 with TRBJ1-2; no clear D gene. Germline CDR1 and CDR2: SEHNR and FQNEAQ (reference sequence). The V end lost 3 bases, the J end lost 4 bases, and 18 bases lay between the germline ends. CDR3 length: 16 residues. The CDR3 DNA sequence: TGTGCCAGCAGCTTCGGTGGGTCCCTGGGCCTCTATGGCTACACCTTC. It yields the protein CASSFGGSLGLYGYTF.